A single T cell receptor beta chain is shown here with its context. This clonotype was picked up many times. Its antigen is unknown. No qualities accompany the bases; no much larger clone lies one base away. This record comes from a study of regulatory T cells in long-lasting Graves disease (dated by TCRdb to the early 2020s). With respect to the entire study: Antithyroid drugs had been taken for less than 3 months by newly diagnosed Graves' disease patients. Persistent Graves' disease patients were compared with newly diagnosed Graves' disease patients by peripheral blood TCR sequencing and RNA sequencing. The study took place in China and was registered as a clinical trial. A total of 33 samples underwent TCR sequencing, from around 13 patients with persistent Graves' disease and 20 patients with newly diagnosed Graves' disease. What the work shows at the level of the full study, not this receptor alone: More public clonotypes were shared among persistent patients (under 3,000) than among newly diagnosed patients (more than 900). The small sample size was acknowledged by the authors as a limitation that may reduce accuracy. Preferential use of TRBV28, TRBJ1-2 and TRBJ2-5 was observed in persistent disease, whereas TRBV20-1 and TRBJ2-1 were favored in newly diagnosed disease. Lower TCR Shannon entropy and fewer highly expanded clones were observed in persistent Graves' disease patients than in newly diagnosed patients, which suggested clonal expansion. Peripheral blood alone was examined, since thyroid tissue, which constituted the primary lesion, could not be accessed. Sequencing and analysis were restricted to the TCR beta chain.

The library relied on multiplex PCR. TCRdb lists the instrument as Illumina HiSeq 4000. iRepertoire HTBI primers and Arm-PCR amplification of CDR3 regions were used to construct TCR beta libraries. Gel purification was performed on PCR products prior to sequencing. As for the authors' bioinformatics: Gene usage analysis of CDR3 amino acid clonotypes relied on the approximately 60 TRBV and 12 to 15 TRBJ segments identified across samples. COPE and FqMerger were used to merge the filtered high-quality paired reads into contigs. Contigs were aligned with BLAST to IMGT TRBV, TRBD and TRBJ reference genes, and CDR3 was defined per IMGT. Highly expanded clones were defined as clonotypes with a frequency above 0.1%. Shannon entropy served as the measure of repertoire diversity, while the Gini coefficient captured V-J evenness. A clonotype found in more than one individual was treated as public. In TCRdb, the public reads were trimmed at Q25 with fastp and aligned with MiXCR, with productive beta chains retained. Rows matching on CDR3 protein sequence are summarized as one entry with the most common DNA and genes. TCRdb's processing, not the study's, gives the V and J calls here. The sample data list under 300,000 distinct CDR3 sequences, and around 16% of these were observed just once. The ten largest clones capture approximately 20% of the sample.

Germline trimming: 2 bases from V, 4 bases from J; junction bases outside gene matches: 8. From cysteine to phenylalanine, the CDR3 is 14 amino acids long. Only the CDR3 part of the read is kept: 42 bases, read in frame from the first base. The germline V gene (reference sequence) yields GTSNPN for CDR1 and SVGIG for CDR2. The time point label corresponds to: newly diagnosed GD, antithyroid drugs for less than 3 months. For both TCR sequencing and RNA sequencing, RNA was extracted from PBMCs in TRIzol. The diagnosis of Graves' disease was made according to American Thyroid Association guidelines. Recruitment of patients was carried out at an endocrinology department in Xi'an, China. Each patient gave 9 to 10 milliliters of peripheral blood, collected in an EDTA anticoagulant tube. PBMCs were isolated by Ficoll Paque Plus density gradient separation without further T cell sorting. An Agilent 2100 Bioanalyzer and agarose gel were used to check RNA quality, and a NanoDrop 2000 was used to measure RNA concentration.

Sequences were derived from peripheral blood mononuclear cells (PBMCs), sampled at new diagnosis, from a patient treated with antithyroid drugs. The sequence was obtained from a female donor with Graves disease. The sequence joins TRBV30 to TRBJ2-7, and 7 bases in between align with TRBD1. CDR3 sequence: CAWSLRGRAYEQYF. DNA sequence: TGTGCCTGGAGTCTAAGGGGGCGAGCTTACGAGCAGTACTTC.